This TCR beta chain is from a study of Ad26.COV2.S vaccination and SARS-CoV-2 variants. Across the whole study: Once, or twice with 56 days between doses, Ad26.COV2.S was given intramuscularly.

On this clone: The antigen remains unidentified.

The data were produced by immunoSEQ multiplex PCR, yet TCRdb's version contains in-frame clones alone and is incomplete. Here the sample spans hundreds of thousands of clones, around 89% being singletons. General study results and limits: It was found that vaccine and placebo recipients had similar non-spike TCR breadth.

Treatment: over 15 received Ad26.COV2.S at low or high dose, single or two shots; roughly five received placebo; per-sample allocation not given. Samples came from day 63 after the first vaccine or placebo injection. Trimming shortened V by 6 bases and J by 8 bases, and 10 bases separated the two germline ends. The CDR3 is 12 residues long. Germline CDR1 reads ENHRY; CDR2 reads SYGVKD. The source is a person between 18 and 65 years old who received the Ad26.COV2.S COVID-19 vaccine or a placebo. The source was peripheral blood, collected in a trial of Ad26.COV2.S vaccine versus placebo. The genes are TRBV10-3 and TRBJ1-4; no clear D gene. The CDR3 spells CAISPDGEKLFF. The CDR3 DNA sequence: TGTGCCATCAGCCCCGACGGGGAAAAACTGTTTTTT.